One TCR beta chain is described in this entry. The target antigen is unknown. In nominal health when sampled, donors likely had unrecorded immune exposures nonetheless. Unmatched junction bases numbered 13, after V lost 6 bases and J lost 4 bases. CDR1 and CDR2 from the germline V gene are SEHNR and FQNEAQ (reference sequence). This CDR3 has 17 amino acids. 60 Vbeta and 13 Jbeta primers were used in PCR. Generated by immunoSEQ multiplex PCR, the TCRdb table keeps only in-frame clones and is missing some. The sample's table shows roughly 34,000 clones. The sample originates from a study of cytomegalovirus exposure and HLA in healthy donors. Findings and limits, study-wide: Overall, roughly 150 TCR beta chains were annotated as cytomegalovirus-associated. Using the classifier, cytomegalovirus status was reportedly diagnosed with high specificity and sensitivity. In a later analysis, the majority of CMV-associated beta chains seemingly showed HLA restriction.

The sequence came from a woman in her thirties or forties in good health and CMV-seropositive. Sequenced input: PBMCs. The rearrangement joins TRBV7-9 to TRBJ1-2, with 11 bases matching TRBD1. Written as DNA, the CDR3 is TGTGCCAGCAGTTTCTACAGCGGACAGGGGGCCATCTATGGCTACACCTTC. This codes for CASSFYSGQGAIYGYTF.